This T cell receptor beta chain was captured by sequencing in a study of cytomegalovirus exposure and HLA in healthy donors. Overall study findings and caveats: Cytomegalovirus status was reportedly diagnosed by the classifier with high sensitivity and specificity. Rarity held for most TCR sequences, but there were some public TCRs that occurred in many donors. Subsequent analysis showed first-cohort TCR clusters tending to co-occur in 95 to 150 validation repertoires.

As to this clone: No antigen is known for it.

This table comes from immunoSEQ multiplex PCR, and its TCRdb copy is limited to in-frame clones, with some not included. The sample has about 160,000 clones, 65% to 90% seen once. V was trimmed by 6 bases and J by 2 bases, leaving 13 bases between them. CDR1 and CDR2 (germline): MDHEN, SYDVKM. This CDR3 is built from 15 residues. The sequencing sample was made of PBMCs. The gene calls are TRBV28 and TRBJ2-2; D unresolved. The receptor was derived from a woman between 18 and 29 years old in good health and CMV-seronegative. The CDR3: CASSPPPVNTGELFF. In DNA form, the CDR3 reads TGTGCCAGCAGCCCCCCCCCGGTTAACACCGGGGAGCTGTTTTTT.